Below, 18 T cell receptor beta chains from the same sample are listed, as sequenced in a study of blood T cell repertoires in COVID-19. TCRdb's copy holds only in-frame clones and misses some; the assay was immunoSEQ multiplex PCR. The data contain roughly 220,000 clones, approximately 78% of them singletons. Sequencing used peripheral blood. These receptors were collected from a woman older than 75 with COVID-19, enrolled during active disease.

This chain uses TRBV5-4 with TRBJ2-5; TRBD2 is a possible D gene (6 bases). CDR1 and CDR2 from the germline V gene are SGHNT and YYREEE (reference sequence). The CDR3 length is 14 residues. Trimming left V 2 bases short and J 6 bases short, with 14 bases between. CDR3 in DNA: TGTGCCAGCAGCTTAGGTGGGGAGGCGAAGACCCAGTACTTC. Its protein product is CASSLGGEAKTQYF. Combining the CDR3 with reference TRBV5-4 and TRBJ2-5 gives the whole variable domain ETGVTQSPTHLIKTRGQQVTLRCSSQSGHNTVSWYQQALGQGPQFIFQYYREEENGRGNFPPRFSGLQFPNYSSELNVNALELDDSALYLCASSLGGEAKTQYFGPGTRLLVL.

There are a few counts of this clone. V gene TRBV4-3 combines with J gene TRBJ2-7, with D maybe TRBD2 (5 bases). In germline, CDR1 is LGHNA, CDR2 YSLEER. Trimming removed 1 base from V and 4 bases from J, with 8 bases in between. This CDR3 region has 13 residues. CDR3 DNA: TGCGCCAGCAGCCAAGGAAGCGGATACGAGCAGTACTTC. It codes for CASSQGSGYEQYF.

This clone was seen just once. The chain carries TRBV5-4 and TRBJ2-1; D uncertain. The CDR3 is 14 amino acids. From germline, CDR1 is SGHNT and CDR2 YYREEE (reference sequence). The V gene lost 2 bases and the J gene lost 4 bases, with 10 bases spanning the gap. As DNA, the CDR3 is TGTGCCAGCAGCTTTGGCGGAGAGTACAATGAGCAGTTCTTC. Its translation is CASSFGGEYNEQFF.

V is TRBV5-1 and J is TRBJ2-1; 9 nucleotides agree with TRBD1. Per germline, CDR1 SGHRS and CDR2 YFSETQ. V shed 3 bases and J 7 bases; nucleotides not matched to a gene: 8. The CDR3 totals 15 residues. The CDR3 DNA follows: TGCGCCAGCAGCTCGCATCCGGGACAGGGTAATGAGCAGTTCTTC. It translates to CASSSHPGQGNEQFF.

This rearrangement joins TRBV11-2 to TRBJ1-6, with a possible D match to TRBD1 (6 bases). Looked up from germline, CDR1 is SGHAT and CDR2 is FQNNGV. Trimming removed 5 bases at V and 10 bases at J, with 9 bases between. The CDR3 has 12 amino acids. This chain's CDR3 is CASSPRGSPLHF. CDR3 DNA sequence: TGTGCCAGCAGCCCCAGGGGCTCACCCCTCCACTTT.

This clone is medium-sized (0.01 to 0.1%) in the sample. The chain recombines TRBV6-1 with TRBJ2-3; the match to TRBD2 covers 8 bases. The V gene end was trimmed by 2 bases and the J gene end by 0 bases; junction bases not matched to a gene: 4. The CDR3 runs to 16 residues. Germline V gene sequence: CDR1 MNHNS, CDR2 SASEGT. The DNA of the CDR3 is TGTGCCAGCAGTGAAAGTCTAGCGGGTAGCACAGATACGCAGTATTTT. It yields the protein CASSESLAGSTDTQYF.

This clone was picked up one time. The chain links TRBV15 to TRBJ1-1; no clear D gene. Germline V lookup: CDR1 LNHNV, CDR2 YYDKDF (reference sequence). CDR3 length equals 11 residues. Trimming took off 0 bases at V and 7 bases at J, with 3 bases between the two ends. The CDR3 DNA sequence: TGTGCCACCAGCAGAGATATTGAAGCTTTCTTT. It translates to CATSRDIEAFF.

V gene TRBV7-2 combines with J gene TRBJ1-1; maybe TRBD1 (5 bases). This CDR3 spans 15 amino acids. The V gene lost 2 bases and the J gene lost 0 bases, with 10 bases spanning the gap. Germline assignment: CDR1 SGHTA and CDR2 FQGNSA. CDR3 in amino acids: CASSLTRQMNTEAFF. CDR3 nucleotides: TGTGCCAGCAGCTTAACGCGACAGATGAACACTGAAGCTTTCTTT.

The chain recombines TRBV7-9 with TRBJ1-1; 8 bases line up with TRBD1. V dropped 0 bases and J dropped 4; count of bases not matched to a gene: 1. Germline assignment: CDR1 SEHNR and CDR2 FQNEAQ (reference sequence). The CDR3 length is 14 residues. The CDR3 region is CASSLATGGTEAFF. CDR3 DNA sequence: TGTGCCAGCAGCTTAGCCACAGGGGGCACTGAAGCTTTCTTT. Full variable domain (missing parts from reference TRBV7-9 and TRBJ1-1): DTGVSQNPRHKITKRGQNVTFRCDPISEHNRLYWYRQTLGQGPEFLTYFQNEAQLEKSRLLSDRFSAERPKGSFSTLEIQRTEQGDSAMYLCASSLATGGTEAFFGQGTRLTVV.

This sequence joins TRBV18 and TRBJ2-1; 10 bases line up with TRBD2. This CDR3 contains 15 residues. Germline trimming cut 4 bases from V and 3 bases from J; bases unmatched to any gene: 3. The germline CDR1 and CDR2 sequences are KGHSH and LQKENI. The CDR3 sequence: CASSLLAGGYNEQFF. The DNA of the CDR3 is TGTGCCAGCTCACTATTAGCGGGAGGCTACAATGAGCAGTTCTTC.

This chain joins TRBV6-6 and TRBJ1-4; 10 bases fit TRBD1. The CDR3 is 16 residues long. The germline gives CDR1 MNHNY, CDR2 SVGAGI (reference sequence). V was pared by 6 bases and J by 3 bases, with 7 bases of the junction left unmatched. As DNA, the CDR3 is TGTGCCAGCAGCCCCCAGGGACAGGGGCCTAATGAAAAACTGTTTTTT. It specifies CASSPQGQGPNEKLFF.

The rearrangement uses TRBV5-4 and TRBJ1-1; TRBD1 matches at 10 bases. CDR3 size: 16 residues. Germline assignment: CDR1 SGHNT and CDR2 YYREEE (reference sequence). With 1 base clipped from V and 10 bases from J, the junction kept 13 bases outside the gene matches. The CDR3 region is CASSLIQRGQGFGAFF. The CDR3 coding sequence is TGTGCCAGCAGCTTGATCCAAAGGGGACAGGGGTTTGGAGCTTTCTTT.

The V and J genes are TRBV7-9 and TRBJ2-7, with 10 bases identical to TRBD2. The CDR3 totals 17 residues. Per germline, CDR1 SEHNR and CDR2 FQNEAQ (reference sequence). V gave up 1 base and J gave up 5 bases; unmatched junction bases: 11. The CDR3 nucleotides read TGTGCCAGCAGCTTAGGGGCCGGGACTAGCGTATACAACGAGCAGTACTTC. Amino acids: CASSLGAGTSVYNEQYF.

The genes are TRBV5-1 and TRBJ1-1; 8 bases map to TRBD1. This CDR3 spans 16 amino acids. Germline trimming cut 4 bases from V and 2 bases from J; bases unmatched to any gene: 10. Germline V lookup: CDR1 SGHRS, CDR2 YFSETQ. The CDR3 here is CASSLSPGQGNTEAFF. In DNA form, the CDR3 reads TGCGCCAGCAGCCTATCCCCTGGACAGGGAAACACTGAAGCTTTCTTT.

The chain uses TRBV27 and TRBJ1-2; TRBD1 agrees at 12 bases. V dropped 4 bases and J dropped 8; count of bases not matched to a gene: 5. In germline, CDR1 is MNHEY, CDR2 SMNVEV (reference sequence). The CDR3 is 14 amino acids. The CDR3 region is CASSWGQGASGYTF. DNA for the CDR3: TGTGCCAGCAGTTGGGGACAGGGGGCTAGCGGCTACACCTTC.

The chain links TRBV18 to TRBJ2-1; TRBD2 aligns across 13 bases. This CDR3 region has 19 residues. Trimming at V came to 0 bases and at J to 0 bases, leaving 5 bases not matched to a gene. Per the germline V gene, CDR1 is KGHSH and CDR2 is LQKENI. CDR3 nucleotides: TGTGCCAGCTCACCACCGGGACTAGCGGGACTGAGCTCCTACAATGAGCAGTTCTTC. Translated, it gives CASSPPGLAGLSSYNEQFF.

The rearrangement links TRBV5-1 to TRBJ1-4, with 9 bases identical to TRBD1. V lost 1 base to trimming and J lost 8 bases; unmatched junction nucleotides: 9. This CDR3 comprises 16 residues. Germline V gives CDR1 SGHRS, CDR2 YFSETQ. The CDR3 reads CASSLTGGSLTEKLFF. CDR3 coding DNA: TGCGCCAGCAGCTTGACAGGGGGCTCCCTAACGGAAAAACTGTTTTTT.

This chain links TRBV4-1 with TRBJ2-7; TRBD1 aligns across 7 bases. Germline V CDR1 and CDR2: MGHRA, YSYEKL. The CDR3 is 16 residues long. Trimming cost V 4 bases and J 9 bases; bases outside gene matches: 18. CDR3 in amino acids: CASSPGTAQSRLWQYF. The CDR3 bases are TGCGCCAGCAGCCCAGGGACAGCCCAAAGCCGTCTTTGGCAGTACTTC.